This T cell receptor beta chain was sequenced in a study of T cell repertoires in cytomegalovirus infection. Turning to the study itself: Public TCR beta signatures provided an indication of both CMV infection and a matching HLA type. Study results and caveats: Frequencies of public TCR beta families were cumulated, and this identified carriers of CMV plus the relevant HLA. HLA-C-restricted CMV clonotypes gave the most frequent clonotype in two of eight donors.

This clonotype occurred a few times. As yet, its antigen is unknown. TCRdb processed the reads anew with MiXCR; each CDR3 protein has one entry. Of under 600,000 distinct CDR3 sequences listed, 16% were seen once; the top ten hold more than 20%. V was trimmed by 3 bases and J by 4 bases, leaving 15 bases between them. The CDR3 consists of 15 residues. Germline values: CDR1 LGHDT, CDR2 YNNKEL (reference sequence). The TCR originated in a human donor in good health (CMV status not recorded). Some clones in this sample may be carry-over from other donors' samples. The sample taken for sequencing was CD8+ T cells from PBMCs. This chain links TRBV3-1 with TRBJ1-1, with a weak D call TRBD1 (5 bases). CDR3 coding DNA: TGTGCCAGCAGCCAGATCCCCAGGGCGGCCACTGAAGCTTTCTTT. Translated: CASSQIPRAATEAFF.